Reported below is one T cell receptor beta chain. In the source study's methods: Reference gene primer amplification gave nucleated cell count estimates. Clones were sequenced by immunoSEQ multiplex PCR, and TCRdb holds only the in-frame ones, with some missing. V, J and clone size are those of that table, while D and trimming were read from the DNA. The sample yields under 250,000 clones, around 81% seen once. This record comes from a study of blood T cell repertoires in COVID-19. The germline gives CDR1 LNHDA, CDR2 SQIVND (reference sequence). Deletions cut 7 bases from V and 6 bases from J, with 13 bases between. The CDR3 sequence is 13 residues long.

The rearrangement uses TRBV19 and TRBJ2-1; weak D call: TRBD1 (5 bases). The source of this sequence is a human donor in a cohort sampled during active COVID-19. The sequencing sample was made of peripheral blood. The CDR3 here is CASKRREGNEQFF. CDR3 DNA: TGTGCCAGTAAACGCAGGGAAGGCAATGAGCAGTTCTTC.